Described below is a single T cell receptor beta chain sequence and its context. Antigen unknown. This record belongs to a study of T cell repertoires in cytomegalovirus infection. Study context: Recently described HLA-C-restricted plus well-studied HLA-B-restricted CMV epitopes were used. Indications of both CMV infection and matching HLA type were provided by public TCR beta signatures.

TCRdb processed the reads anew with MiXCR; each CDR3 protein has one entry. The data contain about 35,000 distinct CDR3 sequences, approximately 52% of them singletons. Germline loops: CDR1 SGHTA, CDR2 FQGTGA. The CDR3 has 15 amino acids. Trimming left V 0 bases short and J 1 base short, with 9 bases between. The clonotype was recovered from a human donor in good health (CMV status not recorded). Some clones in this sample may be carry-over from other donors' samples. The chain uses TRBV7-3 and TRBJ1-2; D call uncertain. Sequences were derived from CD8+ T cells from cultured PBMCs, sampled from culture after CMV antigen stimulation. The DNA of the CDR3 is TGTGCCAGCAGCTTAACCGCCTTGGGTAACTATGGCTACACCTTC. This encodes CASSLTALGNYGYTF.